What follows describes a single TCR beta chain. This sample was taken from a study of blood T cell repertoires in COVID-19. The overall study: Samples of COVID-19 (acute and convalescent) were obtained from the United States, Italy and Spain. PBMCs, B-cell-depleted T cells, or T cells provided the cDNA or gDNA that made up the material.

The protocol was immunoSEQ multiplex PCR, while the TCRdb copy is restricted to in-frame clones and leaves out a portion. Of about 120,000 clones in the sample, roughly four fifths are singletons; the top ten hold roughly an eighth. The CDR3 runs to 18 residues. J was trimmed by 5 bases and V by 4 bases; bases with no gene match: 16. The germline V gene has CDR1 LGHDT and CDR2 YNNKEL (reference sequence). The origin of this receptor is a human donor in a cohort sampled during active COVID-19. Source material: peripheral blood. The chain recombines TRBV3-1 (or the pseudogene TRBV3-2) with TRBJ2-3, with TRBD2 identical over 9 bases. CDR3 amino acids: CASSPLGGVAGERDTQYF. The CDR3 coding sequence is TGTGCCAGCAGCCCCCTCGGAGGGGTAGCGGGAGAACGAGATACGCAGTATTTT.